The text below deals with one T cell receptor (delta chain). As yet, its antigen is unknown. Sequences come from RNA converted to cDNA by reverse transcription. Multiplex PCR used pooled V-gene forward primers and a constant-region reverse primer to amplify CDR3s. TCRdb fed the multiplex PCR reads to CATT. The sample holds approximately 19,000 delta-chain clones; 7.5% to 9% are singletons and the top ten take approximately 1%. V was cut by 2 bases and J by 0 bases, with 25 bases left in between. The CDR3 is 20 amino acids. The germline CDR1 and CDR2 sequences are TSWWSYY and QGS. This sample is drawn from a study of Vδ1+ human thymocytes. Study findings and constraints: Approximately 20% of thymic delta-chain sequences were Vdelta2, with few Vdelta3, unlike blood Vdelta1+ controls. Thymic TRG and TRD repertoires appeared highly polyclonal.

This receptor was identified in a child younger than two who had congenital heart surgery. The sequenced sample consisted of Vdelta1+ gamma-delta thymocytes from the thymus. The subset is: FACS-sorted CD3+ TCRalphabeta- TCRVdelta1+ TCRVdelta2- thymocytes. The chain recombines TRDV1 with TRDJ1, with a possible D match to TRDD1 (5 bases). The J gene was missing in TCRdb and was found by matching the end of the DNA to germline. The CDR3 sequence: CALGEEMRMAGCLYTDKLIF. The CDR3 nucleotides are TGTGCTCTTGGGGAAGAAATGCGAATGGCGGGGTGCCTGTACACCGATAAACTCATCTTT.